The rows below give T cell receptor beta chains drawn from one sample of a study of shared clonotypes between healthy human individuals. Only in-frame clones appear in the TCRdb table, and some are missing; sequencing was by immunoSEQ multiplex PCR. The data hold around 1.5 million clones, with 95% to 99% observed a single time. Sequenced material: naive CD4+ T cells sorted from blood. Receptors originate from a man aged 25 to 45 in good health. Each CDR3 is given with its conserved first and last residue. The order of the fields is V gene, clone size, J gene, D gene, CDR3 protein, CDR3 DNA. The D gene is left open where the match is weak. Only some rows state a clone size, as once, few, many or a class for expanded clones.

>TRBV11-3|.|TRBJ2-7|.
CASSCLTSLYEQYF
TGTGCCAGCAGCTGCCTGACTAGTCTCTACGAGCAGTACTTC
>TRBV25-1|.|TRBJ2-7|TRBD1
CASSVGQGSYEQYF
TGTGCCAGCAGTGTTGGACAGGGCTCCTACGAGCAGTACTTC
>TRBV7-2|once|TRBJ1-1|.
CASSGMRRGSKWDTEAFF
TGTGCCAGCAGCGGGATGAGGCGCGGTAGCAAATGGGACACTGAAGCTTTCTTT
>TRBV7-2|.|TRBJ1-5|.
CASSLQDLQPQHF
TGTGCCAGCAGCTTACAAGATTTACAGCCCCAGCATTTT
>TRBV15|.|TRBJ1-1|.
CATSRDSGGTEAFF
TGTGCCACCAGCAGAGATTCAGGAGGCACTGAAGCTTTCTTT
>TRBV7-9|.|TRBJ1-2|.
CASSLGLEGYNYGYTF
TGTGCCAGCAGCTTAGGGCTTGAGGGGTACAACTATGGCTACACCTTC
>TRBV20-1|.|TRBJ1-2|.
CSAREDGYTF
TGCAGTGCTAGAGAGGATGGCTACACCTTC
>TRBV19|.|TRBJ1-2|TRBD1
CASSISYKGQLRGYTF
TGTGCCAGTAGTATATCATACAAGGGACAGCTTCGTGGCTACACCTTC
>TRBV7-2|.|TRBJ2-2|.
CASSTRRDGPLTGELFF
TGTGCCAGCAGCACACGCCGGGACGGTCCATTGACCGGGGAGCTGTTTTTT
>TRBV6-1|.|TRBJ2-5|.
CASRLGETQYF
TGTGCCAGCAGACTGGGAGAGACCCAGTACTTC